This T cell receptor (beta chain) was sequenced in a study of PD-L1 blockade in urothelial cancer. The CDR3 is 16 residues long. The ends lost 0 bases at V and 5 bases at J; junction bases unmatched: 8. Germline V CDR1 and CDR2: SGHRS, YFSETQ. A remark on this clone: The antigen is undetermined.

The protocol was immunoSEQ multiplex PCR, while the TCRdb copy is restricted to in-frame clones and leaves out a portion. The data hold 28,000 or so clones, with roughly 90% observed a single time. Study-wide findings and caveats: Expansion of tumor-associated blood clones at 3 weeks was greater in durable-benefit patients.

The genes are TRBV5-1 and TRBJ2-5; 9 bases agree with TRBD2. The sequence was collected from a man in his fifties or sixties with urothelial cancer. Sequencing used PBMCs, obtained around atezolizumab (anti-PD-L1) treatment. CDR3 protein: CASSLASGRLAETQYF. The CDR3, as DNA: TGCGCCAGCAGCTTGGCAAGCGGGAGGTTGGCTGAGACCCAGTACTTC.